These 19 T cell receptor beta chains were all obtained from the same sample, sequenced in a study of CD8+ T cells in alopecia areata. Investigators isolated RNA and reverse transcribed it into cDNA to act as the sequencing template. Here immunoSEQ multiplex PCR was the method, and the copy in TCRdb shows in-frame clones only, minus some. The sample has 37,000 or so clones, roughly half seen once. CD4+ cells underwent sorting into CD25+CD127- cells for about five patients. The sample comprised CD4+ Tregs sorted from blood. The receptor source for this set is a human donor with alopecia areata.

The V and J genes are TRBV4-3 and TRBJ1-4; D unclear. V lost 0 bases to trimming and J lost 7 bases, with 12 bases between them. There are 15 residues in the CDR3. In germline, CDR1 is LGHNA, CDR2 YSLEER. CDR3 sequence (DNA): TGCGCCAGCAGCCAAGAGTCTCGGCGCAGTGAAAAACTGTTTTTT. This sequence encodes CASSQESRRSEKLFF.

This sequence joins TRBV18 and TRBJ2-3; weak D call: TRBD1 (5 bases). The CDR3 is 15 residues long. V was cut by 1 base and J by 5 bases, with 13 bases left in between. The germline V gene encodes CDR1 KGHSH and CDR2 LQKENI. CDR3 in DNA: TGTGCCAGCTCACCACGGGGCGAGGTGGTAGATACGCAGTATTTT. This translates into CASSPRGEVVDTQYF.

The chain links TRBV15 to TRBJ2-7; perhaps TRBD2 as D (6 bases). With 0 bases removed from V and 5 bases from J, the gap between germline ends came to 14 bases. The CDR3 covers 15 residues. Germline CDR1 and CDR2: LNHNV and YYDKDF (reference sequence). CDR3 nucleotides: TGTGCCACCAGCAGAGACCGGCTAGCGAAGCACGAGCAGTACTTC. Amino acid sequence: CATSRDRLAKHEQYF.

The V call is TRBV19, the J call TRBJ1-1; the D gene is possibly TRBD1 (6 bases). Germline V gene lookup returns CDR1 LNHDA and CDR2 SQIVND (reference sequence). CDR3 length: 14 residues. V was cut by 4 bases and J by 5 bases, with 14 bases left in between. CDR3 in amino acids: CASSTQGAGTEAFF. DNA of the CDR3: TGTGCCAGTAGTACACAGGGAGCGGGAACTGAAGCTTTCTTT. The variable domain in full, completed from reference TRBV19 and TRBJ1-1, reads DGGITQSPKYLFRKEGQNVTLSCEQNLNHDAMYWYRQDPGQGLRLIYYSQIVNDFQKGDIAEGYSVSREKKESFPLTVTSAQKNPTAFYLCASSTQGAGTEAFFGQGTRLTVV.

This clone has a handful of counts. J is TRBJ2-1 and V is TRBV7-2, with a weak D call TRBD2 (6 bases). The V end lost 1 base, the J end lost 10 bases, and 11 bases lay between the germline ends. The CDR3 runs 13 residues. From germline, CDR1 is SGHTA and CDR2 FQGNSA. The CDR3 DNA sequence: TGTGCCAGCAGCTTAGTTCTGGGGGGAGAGCAGTTCTTC. Its translation is CASSLVLGGEQFF.

V is TRBV28 and J is TRBJ2-3; no definite D call. V lost 6 bases, J lost 2 bases, and 15 bases lay in between. CDR1 and CDR2 (germline): MDHEN, SYDVKM. This CDR3 comprises 15 residues. CDR3 DNA: TGTGCCAGCAGCCTTCTCGACGATTTCACAGATACGCAGTATTTT. This sequence encodes CASSLLDDFTDTQYF.

This clone has only one observation. V and J are TRBV19 and TRBJ2-7, with D perhaps TRBD2 (6 bases). CDR1 and CDR2 (germline): LNHDA, SQIVND (reference sequence). The CDR3 spans 16 residues. V was clipped by 5 bases and J by 5 bases, with 22 bases between them. The CDR3, as DNA: TGTGCCAGTAGTCCCAATTCGGGACTCCTATCGGACGAGCAGTACTTC. Residues: CASSPNSGLLSDEQYF.

This clone ranks as medium-sized (0.01 to 0.1%). This chain connects TRBV7-3 to TRBJ2-3, with TRBD1 as a possible D gene (6 bases). The V gene lost 5 bases and the J gene lost 0 bases, with 9 bases spanning the gap. Germline CDR1 reads SGHTA; CDR2 reads FQGTGA. The CDR3 contains 14 residues. This chain's CDR3 is CASSPGASTDTQYF. The CDR3 DNA reads TGTGCCAGCAGCCCAGGGGCTAGCACAGATACGCAGTATTTT.

The chain recombines TRBV5-1 with TRBJ2-2, with D perhaps TRBD1 (6 bases). CDR3 size: 16 residues. V lost 4 bases, J lost 0 bases, and 13 bases lay in between. CDR1 and CDR2 (germline): SGHRS, YFSETQ. The CDR3 spells CASSPGTSTNTGELFF. The CDR3 coding sequence is TGCGCCAGCAGCCCCGGGACATCCACGAACACCGGGGAGCTGTTTTTT.

This rearrangement joins TRBV7-9 to TRBJ2-7; tentative D call: TRBD2 (5 bases). Trimming cost V 1 base and J 7 bases, with 8 bases left between them. CDR3 length: 12 amino acids. Germline values: CDR1 SEHNR, CDR2 FQNEAQ (reference sequence). The DNA of the CDR3 is TGTGCCAGCAGCTTAGTTGGGGAGGAGCAGTACTTC. This encodes CASSLVGEEQYF.

The chain links TRBV4-1 to TRBJ2-1; TRBD2 matches at 11 bases. The CDR3 contains 18 residues. The germline V gene encodes CDR1 MGHRA and CDR2 YSYEKL. The V gene end was trimmed by 1 base and the J gene end by 7 bases; junction bases not matched to a gene: 12. The CDR3 spells CASSQVGIAGGPQNEQFF. DNA of the CDR3: TGCGCCAGCAGCCAAGTGGGGATAGCGGGAGGGCCGCAAAATGAGCAGTTCTTC.

V is TRBV5-5 and J is TRBJ1-6; maybe TRBD1 (5 bases). Trimming pared 1 base from V and 0 bases from J, leaving 20 bases between. Per the germline V gene, CDR1 is SGHKS and CDR2 is YYEKEE (reference sequence). CDR3 length: 20 amino acids. The DNA of the CDR3 is TGTGCCAGCAGCTTGTTTCCCAGGGCCGGGGCCAGCTCCTATAATTCACCCCTCCACTTT. Translating gives CASSLFPRAGASSYNSPLHF.

The rearrangement links TRBV4-3 to TRBJ1-2; D remains unclear. In germline, CDR1 is LGHNA, CDR2 YSLEER. This CDR3 has 16 amino acids. The V and J ends lost 2 bases and 3 bases respectively, with 16 bases between them. The CDR3 region has the DNA TGCGCCAGCAGCCAATCCCGCCGGGCAGGCTACTATGGCTACACCTTC. Protein product: CASSQSRRAGYYGYTF.

This clone was recorded a few times. The V call is TRBV28, the J call TRBJ1-2; TRBD1 might be the D (6 bases). The V and J ends lost 6 bases and 7 bases respectively, with 15 bases between them. Germline lookup yields CDR1 MDHEN and CDR2 SYDVKM. The CDR3 totals 13 residues. This CDR3 reads CASSVTGLGGYTF. The CDR3 DNA reads TGTGCCAGCAGCGTCACAGGGTTGGGTGGCTACACCTTC.

This clone was detected only a few times. The chain employs TRBV5-4 and TRBJ1-2; 9 bases match TRBD1. J was trimmed by 7 bases and V by 4 bases; bases with no gene match: 11. There are 15 residues in the CDR3. Per the germline V gene, CDR1 is SGHNT and CDR2 is YYREEE (reference sequence). The CDR3 here is CASSPRAGQGGGYTF. The CDR3 DNA is TGTGCCAGCAGCCCCCGGGCGGGACAGGGAGGTGGCTACACCTTC. Complete variable domain (other parts from reference TRBV5-4 and TRBJ1-2): ETGVTQSPTHLIKTRGQQVTLRCSSQSGHNTVSWYQQALGQGPQFIFQYYREEENGRGNFPPRFSGLQFPNYSSELNVNALELDDSALYLCASSPRAGQGGGYTFGSGTRLTVV.

The chain joins TRBV7-9 to TRBJ1-2, with no clear D. This CDR3 region has 15 residues. V lost 5 bases, J lost 0 bases, and 13 bases lay in between. The germline V gene encodes CDR1 SEHNR and CDR2 FQNEAQ (reference sequence). CDR3 protein: CASSRRVKANYGYTF. Written as DNA, the CDR3 is TGTGCCAGCAGCCGCCGGGTCAAAGCTAACTATGGCTACACCTTC.

This chain links TRBV6-6 with TRBJ2-5; 7 nucleotides line up with TRBD2. Germline CDR1 is MNHNY and CDR2 is SVGAGI (reference sequence). The V and J ends lost 9 bases and 4 bases, in that order; junction bases with no gene match: 8. The CDR3 extends over 13 amino acids. In nucleotides, the CDR3 is TGTGCCAGTATTAGAGCGGGGTCAGAGACCCAGTACTTC. As protein: CASIRAGSETQYF.

The gene calls are TRBV7-2 and TRBJ1-1; D ambiguous. CDR3 size: 15 residues. Per germline, CDR1 SGHTA and CDR2 FQGNSA. Between the trimmed V and J ends, which lost 1 base and 4 bases, there was a span of 13 bases. As DNA, the CDR3 is TGTGCCAGCAGCTTAGTAGGGAGAGGGAGCACTGAAGCTTTCTTT. As protein: CASSLVGRGSTEAFF.

This clone has a handful of counts. V and J are TRBV6-5 and TRBJ2-2; 10 bases match TRBD2. Trimming cost V 5 bases and J 1 base; bases outside gene matches: 1. Germline CDR1 reads MNHEY; CDR2 reads SVGAGI. This CDR3 region has 15 residues. The CDR3 region has the DNA TGTGCCAGCAGTCGACTAGCGGGGAACACCGGGGAGCTGTTTTTT. Its protein is CASSRLAGNTGELFF.